This TCR beta chain is from a study of blood T cell repertoires in COVID-19. About the research overall: COVID-19 samples from acute and convalescent phases originated in the United States, Italy and Spain. Nucleic acid was either cDNA or gDNA, and it came from T cells, B-cell-depleted T cells, or PBMCs.

In the original processing: By means of reference gene primer amplification, nucleated cell counts were estimated. Generated by immunoSEQ multiplex PCR, the TCRdb table keeps only in-frame clones and is missing some. Clone size and the V and J calls come from that table; the DNA yielded D and trimming. The table records 100,000 to 110,000 clones, more than 75% of them present only once. This clone was counted only a few times. J was trimmed by 8 bases and V by 2 bases; bases with no gene match: 3. Germline V gene data show CDR1 as SGHAT and CDR2 as FQNNGV. This CDR3 contains 14 residues. The TCR was taken from a human donor in a cohort sampled during active COVID-19. Material: peripheral blood. The rearrangement links TRBV11-2 to TRBJ1-6, with TRBD1 matching over 7 bases. The CDR3 DNA sequence: TGTGCCAGCAGCTTAAACAGGGGTGATTCACCCCTCCACTTT. This codes for CASSLNRGDSPLHF.